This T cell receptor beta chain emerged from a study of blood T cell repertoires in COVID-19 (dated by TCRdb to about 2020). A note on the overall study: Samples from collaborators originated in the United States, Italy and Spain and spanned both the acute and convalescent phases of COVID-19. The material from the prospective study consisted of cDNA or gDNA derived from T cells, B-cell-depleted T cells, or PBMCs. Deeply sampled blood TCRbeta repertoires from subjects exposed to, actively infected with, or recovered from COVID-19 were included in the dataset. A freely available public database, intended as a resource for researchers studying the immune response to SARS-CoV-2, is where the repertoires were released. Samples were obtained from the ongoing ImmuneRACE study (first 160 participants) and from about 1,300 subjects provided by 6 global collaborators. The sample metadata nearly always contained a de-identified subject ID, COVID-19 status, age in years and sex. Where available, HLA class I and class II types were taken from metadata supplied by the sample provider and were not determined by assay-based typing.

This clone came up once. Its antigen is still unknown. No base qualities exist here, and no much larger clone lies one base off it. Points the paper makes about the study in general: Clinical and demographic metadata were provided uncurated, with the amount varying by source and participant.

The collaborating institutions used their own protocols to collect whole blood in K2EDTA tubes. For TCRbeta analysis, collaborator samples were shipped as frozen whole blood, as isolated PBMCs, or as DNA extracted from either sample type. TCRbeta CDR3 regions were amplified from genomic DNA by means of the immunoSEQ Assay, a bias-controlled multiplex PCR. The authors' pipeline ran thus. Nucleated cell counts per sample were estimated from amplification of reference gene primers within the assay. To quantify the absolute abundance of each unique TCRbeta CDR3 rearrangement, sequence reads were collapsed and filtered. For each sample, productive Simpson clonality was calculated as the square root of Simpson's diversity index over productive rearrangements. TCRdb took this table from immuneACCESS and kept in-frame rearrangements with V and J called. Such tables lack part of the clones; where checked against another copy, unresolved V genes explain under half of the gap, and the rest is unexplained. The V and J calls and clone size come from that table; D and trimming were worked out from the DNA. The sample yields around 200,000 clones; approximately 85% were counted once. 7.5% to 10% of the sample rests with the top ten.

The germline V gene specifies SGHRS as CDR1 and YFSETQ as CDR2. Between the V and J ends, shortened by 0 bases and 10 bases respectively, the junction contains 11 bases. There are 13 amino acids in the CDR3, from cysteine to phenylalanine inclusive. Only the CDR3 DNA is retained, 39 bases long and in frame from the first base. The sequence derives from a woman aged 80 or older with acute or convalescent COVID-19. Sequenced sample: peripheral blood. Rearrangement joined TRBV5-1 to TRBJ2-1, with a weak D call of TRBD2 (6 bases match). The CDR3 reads CASSLATGVEQFF. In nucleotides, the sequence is TGCGCCAGCAGCTTGGCCACGGGAGTGGAGCAGTTCTTC.